This record covers a single TCR beta chain. The CDR3 extends over 15 amino acids. Looked up from germline, CDR1 is SGHNT and CDR2 is YYREEE (reference sequence). V shed 4 bases and J 7 bases; nucleotides not matched to a gene: 8. Only in-frame clones appear in the TCRdb table, and some are missing; sequencing was by immunoSEQ multiplex PCR. Of about 250,000 clones in the sample, roughly 86% are singletons; the top ten hold 1.5% to 2%. These data belong to a study of blood T cell repertoires in COVID-19. The chain joins TRBV5-4 to TRBJ2-2; 9 nucleotides line up with TRBD1. This TCR came from a woman in her sixties or seventies who had recovered from COVID-19. Sequenced: peripheral blood. The CDR3 DNA reads TGTGCCAGCAGCCTAGGGGGACAGGGTCGCGGGGAGCTGTTTTTT. This codes for CASSLGGQGRGELFF.